The source of this TCR beta chain is a study of blood T cell repertoires in COVID-19. Study background: Donors in the United States, Italy and Spain gave samples during acute or convalescent COVID-19. The cDNA or gDNA used as material had been derived from T cells, B-cell-depleted T cells, or PBMCs.

As originally analysed: From reference gene primer amplification, estimates of nucleated cell counts were derived. Only in-frame clones appear in the TCRdb table, and some are missing; sequencing was by immunoSEQ multiplex PCR. V, J and clone size are those of that table, while D and trimming were read from the DNA. The sample records tens of thousands of clones, roughly 80% being singletons. The CDR3 length is 13 residues. Germline CDR1 reads MRHNA; CDR2 reads SNTAGT. With 9 bases clipped from V and 0 bases from J, the junction kept 5 bases outside the gene matches. By share, this clone ranks as medium-sized.

The sequenced sample was peripheral blood. The sequence came from a man between 65 and 79 years old with COVID-19, enrolled during active disease. The chain employs TRBV6-4 and TRBJ2-7, with 7 bases lining up with TRBD1. The CDR3 coding sequence is TGTGCCAGACCGGACAGGAGCTCCTACGAGCAGTACTTC. This sequence encodes CARPDRSSYEQYF.